The T cell receptor beta chain under discussion was sequenced for a study of spatial heterogeneity in lung cancer (dated by TCRdb to the late 2010s). Regarding the research as a whole: The donors were some 76 patients from the lung TRACERx cohort who had early-stage, untreated non-small cell lung cancer. Follow-up PBMC samples were sequenced whenever the samples were available, and the median time to follow-up was two to three years after resection. Beta-chain transcripts were consistently detected in greater numbers than alpha-chain transcripts, which likely reflects a higher abundance of beta-chain transcripts. In the raw uncorrected reads, each unique combination of TCR and UMI appeared more than ten times on average. TCR alpha and beta repertoires were quantitatively compared across multiple tumor regions, matched nontumor lung and blood in non-small cell lung cancer. TCR repertoire features were related to nonsynonymous mutation counts determined by whole-exome sequencing of tumor tissue. At surgery, 200 to 250 tumor regions, around 64 matched nontumor lung samples and 56 PBMC samples were TCR-sequenced for both alpha and beta chains. On the study overall, not on this receptor specifically: Confirming at a functional level the hypothesis that regional TCRs recognize regional mutations was considered to require additional single-cell paired TCR alpha and beta sequencing. Ubiquitous expanded tumor TCRs were detected in blood more often at tumor resection than at routine follow-up. Only 13 to 15 patients were included in the comparisons of baseline and follow-up blood repertoires.

Points on this clonotype: Its target antigen remains unknown. Germline and junction disagree at one end, which may indicate a read error.

CDR1 and CDR2, per the germline V gene (reference sequence), are SEHNR and FQNEAQ. The CDR3 covers 15 residues, taking in both the cysteine and the phenylalanine. CDR3 DNA only is kept here, 45 bases in frame from base 1. The sample's time point label is to be understood as: blood at routine non-recurrence follow-up after resection. TCR sequencing used whole RNA extracted from tumor and nontumor lung tissue, or from cryopreserved PBMC samples, without cell sorting. Only patients with enough RNA available from two or more tumor regions were chosen for TCR sequencing. The library was built by means of 5' RACE. Sequencing was carried out with a NextSeq 500. In the TCR library protocol, a unique molecular identifier was attached to each TCR cDNA molecule so that PCR and sequencing errors could be corrected. In the paper's pipeline: TCR identification, UMI-based error correction and CDR3 extraction were all carried out with Decombinator tools. Expanded TCRs were defined as those above a frequency of 2 per 1,000, corresponding to the top 1% of the tumor frequency distribution. Renyi diversity was computed with the R vegan package after each repertoire had been subsampled 100 times to 5,000 TCRs. To build CDR3 similarity networks, amino acid triplet string-kernel similarity was used, and CDR3s were connected when their pairwise similarity was above 0.82. TCRdb took the public reads, trimmed them with fastp at Q25, ran MiXCR for clone calling and kept in-frame beta chains. Each CDR3 protein gets just one entry, which takes the most common genes and DNA from the rows behind it. V and J calls and clone size were set by TCRdb, not the authors. The sample profile shows roughly 70,000 distinct CDR3 sequences; approximately 8.9% of them were found once. 1.5% to 2% of the sample is in the top ten clones.

The source material was PBMCs, sampled at follow-up. The receptor's source is a female donor with early-stage non-small cell lung cancer. This sequence uses TRBV7-9 and TRBJ2-7, with 9 central nucleotides matching TRBD1. The encoded CDR3 is CVSSTGTGRDYEQYF. The nucleotides read TGTGTCAGCAGCACCGGGACAGGGAGAGACTACGAGCAGTACTTC.